This T cell receptor beta chain was sequenced during a study of CD8 T cells in Susac syndrome. Germline V gene data show CDR1 as DFQATT and CDR2 as SNEGSKA (reference sequence). Trimming removed 0 bases from V and 4 bases from J; junction bases left unmatched: 16. CDR3 length: 20 amino acids. The authors reverse transcribed 0.5 to 1 ug RNA with random hexamers. TCRdb independently ran MiXCR on the immunoSEQ multiplex PCR reads; one entry per CDR3 protein. Of about 430,000 distinct CDR3 sequences in the sample, approximately 89% are singletons; the top ten hold about 0.1%. This chain uses TRBV20-1 with TRBJ2-2; 11 bases match TRBD2. This TCR came from a human donor with multiple sclerosis. The specimen was CD8+ T cells from PBMCs. The chain's CDR3 is CSARDTLRLAGGPGTGELFF. CDR3 DNA: TGCAGTGCTAGAGATACCCTTCGTCTAGCGGGAGGCCCCGGCACCGGGGAGCTGTTTTTT.